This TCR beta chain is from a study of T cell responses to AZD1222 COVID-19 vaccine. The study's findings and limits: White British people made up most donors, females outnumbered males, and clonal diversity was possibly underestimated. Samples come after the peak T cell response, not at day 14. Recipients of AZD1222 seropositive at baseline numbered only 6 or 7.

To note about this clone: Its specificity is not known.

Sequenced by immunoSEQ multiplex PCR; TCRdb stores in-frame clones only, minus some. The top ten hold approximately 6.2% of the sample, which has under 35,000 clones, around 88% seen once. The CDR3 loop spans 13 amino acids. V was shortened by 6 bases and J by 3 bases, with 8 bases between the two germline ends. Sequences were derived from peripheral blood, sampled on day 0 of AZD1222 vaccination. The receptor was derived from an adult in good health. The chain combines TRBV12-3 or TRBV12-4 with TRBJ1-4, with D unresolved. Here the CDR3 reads CASSRASNEKLFF. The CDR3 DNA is TGTGCCAGCAGCCGGGCCTCTAATGAAAAACTGTTTTTT.